This T cell receptor (beta chain) comes out of a study of post-analysis software for immune sequencing data. The overall study: Secondary progressive, relapsing-remitting and progressive-relapsing multiple sclerosis were among the included disease courses. Regarding the study as a whole: Patients with multiple sclerosis recorded significantly lower normalized Chao1 diversity than controls, the study found. Among several TRBV segments more frequent in patients than controls were TRBV5-6, TRBV5-1 and TRBV20-1.

Unique molecular identifiers were built into the TCR beta cDNA libraries. Input amounts of roughly 0.9 to 10 million T cells were used. These gave roughly 0.5 million cDNA molecules, so each molecule approximated one T cell. MiXCR, applied by TCRdb to the PCR reads, yields one record per CDR3 protein. Among 650,000 to 850,000 distinct CDR3 sequences listed, around 53% were seen once. Notes on this clonotype: Its specificity is unknown.

Germline lookup yields CDR1 DFQATT and CDR2 SNEGSKA (reference sequence). CDR3 size: 14 residues. Trimming removed 1 base at V and 0 bases at J, with 9 bases between. The sequenced sample consisted of blood. The chain has TRBV20-1 and TRBJ1-2, with D maybe TRBD1 (5 bases). This sequence originates from a girl aged 10-17 years with multiple sclerosis. CDR3 loop: CSARGDGANYGYTF. The CDR3 bases are TGCAGTGCTAGAGGGGACGGAGCTAACTATGGCTACACCTTC.